These T cell receptor beta chains were read from a single sample in a study of blood T cell repertoires in COVID-19. Produced via immunoSEQ multiplex PCR; TCRdb's table is partial and in-frame only. The sample holds about 200,000 clones; almost 85% are singletons and the top ten take about 2.5%. Sequences were obtained from peripheral blood. All receptors come from a woman aged 65 to 85 with COVID-19, enrolled during active disease. CDR3s include the opening cysteine and the closing phenylalanine or tryptophan. The D gene is left open where the match is weak. The listing skips clone size in some rows; elsewhere it reads once, few, many or a size class.

d_gene,abundance,len,v_gene,j_gene,CDR3nt,CDR3aa
TRBD2,-,14,TRBV2,TRBJ2-2,TGTGCCAGTTTAGCGGGAGAGAACACCGGGGAGCTGTTTTTT,CASLAGENTGELFF
TRBD1,-,16,TRBV19,TRBJ1-5,TGTGCCAGTAGTATCGGGGGACAGAATAGCAATCAGCCCCAGCATTTT,CASSIGGQNSNQPQHF
-,-,14,TRBV7-9,TRBJ1-6,TGTGCCAGCAGCCCCACAGGAGACAATTCACCCCTCCACTTT,CASSPTGDNSPLHF
TRBD1,-,19,TRBV19,TRBJ2-6,TGTGCCAGTAGAACCTCCGGGACAGGTCTTTTCTCTGGGGCCAACGTCCTGACTTTC,CASRTSGTGLFSGANVLTF
TRBD1,-,14,TRBV24-1,TRBJ2-1,TGTGCCACCAGTGATTTGACGGGACAGCGAGAGCAGTTCTTC,CATSDLTGQREQFF
-,once,14,TRBV6-5,TRBJ1-5,TGTGCCAGCAAAAGCCGGACAGTGGATCAGCCCCAGCATTTT,CASKSRTVDQPQHF
-,-,15,TRBV11-2,TRBJ2-7,TGTGCCAGCAGCTTAGGCTCGCTAAGCTCCTACGAGCAGTACTTC,CASSLGSLSSYEQYF
-,-,12,TRBV5-6,TRBJ2-2,TGTGCCAGCAGCCCAGGGGAAGGGGAGCTGTTTTTT,CASSPGEGELFF
TRBD1,-,13,TRBV19,TRBJ1-2,TGTGCCAGTAATGCCGGGACAGGGCATGGCTACACCTTC,CASNAGTGHGYTF
TRBD1,-,14,TRBV5-1,TRBJ1-1,TGCGCCAGCAGTCCAACTGGGACAGGAGACACGGCTTTCTTT,CASSPTGTGDTAFF
TRBD1,few,14,TRBV3-1/TRBV3-2,TRBJ2-7,TGTGCCAGCAGCCAAGGAGGGGGCGGCCTTCGGCAGTACTTC,CASSQGGGGLRQYF
TRBD1,-,13,TRBV7-6,TRBJ1-2,TGTGCCAGCAGCTTCGGACAGGGGGCGGGCTACACCTTC,CASSFGQGAGYTF
-,-,13,TRBV6-5,TRBJ1-1,TGTGCCAGCAGCCGCCGGACAGATAAAGAAGCTTTCTTT,CASSRRTDKEAFF
-,-,13,TRBV6-5,TRBJ1-5,TGTGCCAGCAGTTCGATTACAGTGCAGCCCCAGCATTTT,CASSSITVQPQHF
TRBD1,-,17,TRBV5-1,TRBJ2-6,TGCGCCAGCAGCTTCGCCAGGGGGAGCTCTGGGGCCAACGTCCTGACTTTC,CASSFARGSSGANVLTF
TRBD1,-,17,TRBV6-2/TRBV6-3,TRBJ1-2,TGTGCCAGCAGTTACGACCGAGGGCAGGGGGCGCGGAATGGCTACACCTTC,CASSYDRGQGARNGYTF
TRBD2,-,19,TRBV5-1,TRBJ2-1,TGCGCCAGCAGCTTCTTGGATCTCGCGGGAGGGTCACGTAATAGTAAGCAGTTCTTC,CASSFLDLAGGSRNSKQFF
-,-,13,TRBV6-2/TRBV6-3,TRBJ1-1,TGTGCCAGCAGTTGGGCGTCGAACACTGAAGCTTTCTTT,CASSWASNTEAFF
-,-,15,TRBV4-2,TRBJ2-1,TGTGCCAGCAGCCTTCCTTCCGGGACTCGCAATGAGCAGTTCTTC,CASSLPSGTRNEQFF
-,-,10,TRBV30,TRBJ1-2,TGTGCCGCCACAGGCGATGGCTACACCTTC,CAATGDGYTF
TRBD1,-,14,TRBV7-9,TRBJ1-1,TGTGCCAGCAGCTTCGGACAGGGGGACACTGAAGCTTTCTTT,CASSFGQGDTEAFF
TRBD1,-,15,TRBV4-2,TRBJ1-2,TGTGCCAGCAGCCAAGATCGACAGGGGTACGATGGCTACACCTTC,CASSQDRQGYDGYTF
-,-,15,TRBV11-2,TRBJ1-1,TGTGCCAGCAGCTTAGATCTACAGTTGAACACTGAAGCTTTCTTT,CASSLDLQLNTEAFF
-,once,14,TRBV6-1,TRBJ1-2,TGTGCCAGCAGTGAAAGTTGGGGCAGCTGGGGCTACACCTTC,CASSESWGSWGYTF
-,-,15,TRBV7-2,TRBJ2-5,TGTGCCAGCAGCTTAATGGTGGGCTACCAAGAGACCCAGTACTTC,CASSLMVGYQETQYF
-,-,16,TRBV7-6,TRBJ2-2,TGTGCCAGCAGCTCCCAAATAGCATCGAACACCGGGGAGCTGTTTTTT,CASSSQIASNTGELFF
TRBD1,-,15,TRBV5-4,TRBJ1-5,TGTGCCAGCAGCCCGGACAGGGGAAGCAATCAGCCCCAGCATTTT,CASSPDRGSNQPQHF
-,-,14,TRBV6-2/TRBV6-3,TRBJ1-5,TGTGCCAGCAGTTACTTCCACACCAATCAGCCCCAGCATTTT,CASSYFHTNQPQHF
-,-,15,TRBV2,TRBJ2-1,TGTGCCAGCAGTGACAGGGGCCACCCCTACAATGAGCAGTTCTTC,CASSDRGHPYNEQFF
TRBD1,-,15,TRBV7-2,TRBJ1-4,TGTGCCAGCAGCCTTTCCAGGACAGGGGAGGAAAAACTGTTTTTT,CASSLSRTGEEKLFF
TRBD1,-,18,TRBV15,TRBJ2-6,TGTGCCACCGGGTGGCGGACAGGGACGAACTCTGGGGCCAACGTCCTGACTTTC,CATGWRTGTNSGANVLTF
-,-,15,TRBV5-1,TRBJ2-3,TGCGCCAGCAGCTTGGAAGGCAGGGGAGTAGATACGCAGTATTTT,CASSLEGRGVDTQYF
TRBD1,-,14,TRBV6-6,TRBJ1-2,TGTGCCAGCAGGGGGACAGGGTGGATCTATGGCTACACCTTC,CASRGTGWIYGYTF
TRBD1,-,16,TRBV6-2/TRBV6-3,TRBJ1-5,TGTGCCAGCAGTGACACAGGGGGGGTGAGCAATCAGCCCCAGCATTTT,CASSDTGGVSNQPQHF
TRBD2,-,18,TRBV19,TRBJ2-3,TGTGCCAGTAGTATTCGGCTAGCGGGAGGGCCGGAGACAGATACGCAGTATTTT,CASSIRLAGGPETDTQYF
-,-,14,TRBV11-1,TRBJ2-1,TGTGCCAGCAGGTCCCCGTCGGGTAACAATGAGCAGTTCTTC,CASRSPSGNNEQFF
TRBD1,-,15,TRBV18,TRBJ1-1,TGTGCCAGCTCCCTCGGGACAGACCACAACACTGAAGCTTTCTTT,CASSLGTDHNTEAFF
TRBD1,-,16,TRBV18,TRBJ2-5,TGTGCCAGCTCACCCCTTGGAGGGACAGGGCAAGAGACCCAGTACTTC,CASSPLGGTGQETQYF
-,-,15,TRBV7-9,TRBJ1-2,TGTGCCAGCAGCTTAGAAAGGGGCTCTAACTATGGCTACACCTTC,CASSLERGSNYGYTF
-,-,15,TRBV4-1,TRBJ1-3,TGCGCCAGCAGCACCACCTATGGACAGGGAAACACCATATATTTT,CASSTTYGQGNTIYF